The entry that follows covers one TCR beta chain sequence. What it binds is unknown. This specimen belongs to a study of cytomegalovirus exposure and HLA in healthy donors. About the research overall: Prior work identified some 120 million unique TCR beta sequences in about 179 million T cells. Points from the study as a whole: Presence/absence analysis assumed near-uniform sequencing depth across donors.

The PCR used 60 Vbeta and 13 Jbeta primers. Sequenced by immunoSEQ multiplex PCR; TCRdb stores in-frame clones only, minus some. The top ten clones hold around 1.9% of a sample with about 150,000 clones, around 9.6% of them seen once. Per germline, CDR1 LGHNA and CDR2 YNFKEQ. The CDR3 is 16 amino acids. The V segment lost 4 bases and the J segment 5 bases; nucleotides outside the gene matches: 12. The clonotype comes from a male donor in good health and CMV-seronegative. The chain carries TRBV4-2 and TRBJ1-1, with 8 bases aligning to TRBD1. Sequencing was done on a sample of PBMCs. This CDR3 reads CASSLGQGEGWTEAFF. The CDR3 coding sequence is TGTGCCAGCAGCCTCGGACAGGGAGAGGGATGGACTGAAGCTTTCTTT.